This TCR beta chain was captured in a study of T-cell memory formation after mild COVID-19. Study results and limitations: Clones contracting over day 15 to 85 were CD4/CD8 balanced, with later expanders leaning CD4+. The study detected some responding clones in pre-infection memory, suggesting cross-reactive memory joined.

Points on this clonotype: Its specificity is not known. At one end, the junction sequence differs from germline, possibly due to a read error.

This CDR3 is 15 amino acids long. From germline, CDR1 is MNHEY and CDR2 SVGEGT. Constant-segment primers served in 5'RACE that generated TCR alpha and TCR beta cDNA libraries bearing sample barcodes and UMIs. One entry per CDR3 protein results from TCRdb running MiXCR on the 5' RACE reads. Of hundreds of thousands of distinct CDR3 sequences listed, 15% are singletons. Input material: PBMCs or a T cell subset sorted from them (not recorded which). This receptor was taken from a man aged 18 to 30 who had mild COVID-19 (a few samples of this study predate the infection). Cell type and time point are not known. The chain couples TRBV6-2 or TRBV6-3 to TRBJ2-5, with D perhaps TRBD2 (5 bases). The CDR3 here is CASSYLRDFQETQNF. DNA for the CDR3: TGTGCCAGCAGTTACCTCCGGGATTTCCAAGAGACCCAGAACTTC.